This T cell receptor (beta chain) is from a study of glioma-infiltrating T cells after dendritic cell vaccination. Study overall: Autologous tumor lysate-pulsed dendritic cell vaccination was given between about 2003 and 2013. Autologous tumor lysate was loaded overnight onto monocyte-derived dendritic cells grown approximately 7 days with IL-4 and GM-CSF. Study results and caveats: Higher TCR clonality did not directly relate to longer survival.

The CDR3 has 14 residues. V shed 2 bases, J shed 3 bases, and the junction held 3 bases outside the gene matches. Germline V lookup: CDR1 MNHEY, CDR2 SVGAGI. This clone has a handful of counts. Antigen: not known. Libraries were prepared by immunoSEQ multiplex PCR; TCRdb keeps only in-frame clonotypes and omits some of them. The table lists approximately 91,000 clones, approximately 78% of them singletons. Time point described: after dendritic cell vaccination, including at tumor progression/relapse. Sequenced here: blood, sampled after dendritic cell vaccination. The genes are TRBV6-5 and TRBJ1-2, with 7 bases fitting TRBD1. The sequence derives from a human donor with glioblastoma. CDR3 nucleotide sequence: TGTGCCAGCAGTTACGCCGGGACAGACTATGGCTACACCTTC. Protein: CASSYAGTDYGYTF.